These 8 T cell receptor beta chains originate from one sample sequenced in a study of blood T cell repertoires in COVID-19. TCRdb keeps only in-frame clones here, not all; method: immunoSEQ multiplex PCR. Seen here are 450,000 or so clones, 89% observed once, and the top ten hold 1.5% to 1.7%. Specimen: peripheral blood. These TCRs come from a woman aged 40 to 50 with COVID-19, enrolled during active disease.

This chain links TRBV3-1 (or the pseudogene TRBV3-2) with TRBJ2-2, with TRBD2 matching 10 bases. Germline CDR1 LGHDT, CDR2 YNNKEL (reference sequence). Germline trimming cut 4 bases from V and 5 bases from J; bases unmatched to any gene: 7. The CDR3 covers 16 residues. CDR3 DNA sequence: TGTGCCAGCAGCCTTTTAGCGGGAGGAACAACCGGGGAGCTGTTTTTT. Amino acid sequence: CASSLLAGGTTGELFF.

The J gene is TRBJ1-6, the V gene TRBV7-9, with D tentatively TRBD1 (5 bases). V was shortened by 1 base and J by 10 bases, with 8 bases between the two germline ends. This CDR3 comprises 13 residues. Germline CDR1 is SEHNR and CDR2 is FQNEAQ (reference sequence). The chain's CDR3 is CASSLGRESPLHF. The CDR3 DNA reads TGTGCCAGCAGCTTAGGCAGGGAATCACCCCTCCACTTT.

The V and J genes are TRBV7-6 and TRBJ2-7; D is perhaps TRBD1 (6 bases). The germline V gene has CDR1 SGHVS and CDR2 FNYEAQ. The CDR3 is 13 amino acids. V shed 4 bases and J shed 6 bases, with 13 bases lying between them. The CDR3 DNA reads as TGTGCCAGCAGCTCAGGGCAGGGGACCGAGCAGTACTTC. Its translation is CASSSGQGTEQYF. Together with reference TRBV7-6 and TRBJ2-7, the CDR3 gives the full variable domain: GAGVSQSPRYKVTKRGQDVALRCDPISGHVSLYWYRQALGQGPEFLTYFNYEAQQDKSGLPNDRFSAERPEGSISTLTIQRTEQRDSAMYRCASSSGQGTEQYFGPGTRLTVT.

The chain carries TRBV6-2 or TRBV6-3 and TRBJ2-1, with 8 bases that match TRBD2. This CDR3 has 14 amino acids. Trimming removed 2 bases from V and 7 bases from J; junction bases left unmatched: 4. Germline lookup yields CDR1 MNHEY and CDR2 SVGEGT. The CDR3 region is CASSYGTRQNEQFF. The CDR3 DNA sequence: TGTGCCAGCAGTTACGGGACTAGACAAAATGAGCAGTTCTTC.

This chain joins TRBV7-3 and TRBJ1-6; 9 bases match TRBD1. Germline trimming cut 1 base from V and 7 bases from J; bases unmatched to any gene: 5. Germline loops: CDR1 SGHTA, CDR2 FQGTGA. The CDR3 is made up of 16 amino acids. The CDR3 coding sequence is TGTGCCAGCAGCTTAAAACAGGGGGCAAGGAATTCACCCCTCCACTTT. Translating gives CASSLKQGARNSPLHF.

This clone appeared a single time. Here the CDR3 reads CASSPTGREQFF. CDR3 sequence (DNA): TGTGCCAGCAGCCCGACAGGGAGAGAGCAGTTCTTC. This chain links TRBV7-2 with TRBJ2-1; 7 bases agree with TRBD1. This CDR3 has 12 residues. The V and J ends lost 5 bases and 10 bases, in that order; junction bases with no gene match: 5. Germline loops: CDR1 SGHTA, CDR2 FQGNSA.

The CDR3 DNA reads TGTGCCAGCAGTTACACGGGACTAGCGGGGGCCTTCCTCACAGATACGCAGTATTTT. It specifies CASSYTGLAGAFLTDTQYF. The chain couples TRBV6-2 or TRBV6-3 to TRBJ2-3; 14 bases are a match to TRBD2. This CDR3 has 19 residues. Germline V gene data show CDR1 as MNHEY and CDR2 as SVGEGT. Unmatched junction bases numbered 9, after V lost 2 bases and J lost 2 bases.

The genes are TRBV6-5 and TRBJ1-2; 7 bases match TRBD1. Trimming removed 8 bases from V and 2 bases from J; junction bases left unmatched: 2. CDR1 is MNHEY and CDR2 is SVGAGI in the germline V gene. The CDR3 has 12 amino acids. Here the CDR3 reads CASDRENYGYTF. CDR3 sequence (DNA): TGTGCCAGCGACAGGGAGAACTATGGCTACACCTTC.